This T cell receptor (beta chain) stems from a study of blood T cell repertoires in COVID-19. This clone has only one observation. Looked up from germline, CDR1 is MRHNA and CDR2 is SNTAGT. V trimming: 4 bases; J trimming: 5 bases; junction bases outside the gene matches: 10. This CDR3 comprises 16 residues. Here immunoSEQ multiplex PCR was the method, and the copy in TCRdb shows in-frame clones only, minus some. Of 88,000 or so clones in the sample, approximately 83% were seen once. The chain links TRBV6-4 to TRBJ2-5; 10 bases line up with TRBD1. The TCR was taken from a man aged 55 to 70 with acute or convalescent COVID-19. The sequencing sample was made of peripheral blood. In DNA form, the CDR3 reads TGTGCCAGCAGTGTACCGGGACAGGGGCGAAGGGAGACCCAGTACTTC. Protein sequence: CASSVPGQGRRETQYF.